The sequence of this TCR beta chain was determined in a study of blood T cells in healthy people across ages. Across the study: Researchers report that template switching captured about one barcoded beta molecule per two T cells.

The CDR3 spans 15 residues. The J segment lost 7 bases and the V segment lost 4 bases, leaving 6 bases of the junction unmatched. Germline CDR1 and CDR2: LGHDT and YNNKEL (reference sequence). Study-wide points: Observed TCR beta diversity showed a strong correlation with the percentage of naive T cells as measured by flow cytometry.

This clonotype was counted at least ten times. The target antigen is unknown. Combining a sample-barcoded 5' primer with a J-beta primer mix, a second PCR ran for 7 to 11 cycles. TCRdb independently ran MiXCR on the 5' RACE reads; one entry per CDR3 protein. The sample shows around 870,000 distinct CDR3 sequences, roughly 26% of them seen only once. V and J are TRBV3-1 and TRBJ2-1; TRBD2 matches 11 bases. The sample consisted of blood. The sequence was collected from a woman of 80 years or more in good health. CDR3 sequence: CASSRSGGAGNEQFF. The CDR3 bases are TGTGCCAGCAGCCGTAGCGGGGGGGCCGGGAATGAGCAGTTCTTC.